This T cell receptor (beta chain) derives from a study of spatial heterogeneity in lung cancer. Study outcomes and limitations: Resection blood, more than follow-up blood, showed ubiquitous expanded tumor TCRs.

In the library, each TCR cDNA molecule bore its own unique molecular identifier. Using its own MiXCR run on the 5' RACE reads, TCRdb lists one record per CDR3 protein. The data show about 9,000 distinct CDR3 sequences, approximately 4.9% seen once. The germline CDR1 and CDR2 sequences are LGHDT and YNNKEL (reference sequence). The CDR3 covers 14 residues. V lost 3 bases, J lost 3 bases, and 3 bases stayed unmatched. This clonotype has ten or more counts. The antigen is not known. Sample time point: sample taken at primary tumor resection. The donors comprised about 70 untreated early-stage non-small cell lung cancer patients. Unsorted whole RNA from tumor, nontumor lung or frozen PBMC underwent sequencing.

The specimen comprised PBMCs, sampled at surgery. The TCR comes from a male donor with early-stage non-small cell lung cancer. The chain carries TRBV3-1 and TRBJ2-3; 7 bases match TRBD1. This CDR3 reads CASSQDRLTDTQYF. CDR3 in DNA: TGTGCCAGCAGCCAGGACAGGTTAACAGATACGCAGTATTTT.